This T cell receptor (beta chain) was sequenced in a study of T cell repertoires in cytomegalovirus infection. Background on the study: Public TCR beta signatures marked donors with CMV infection and the matching HLA.

TCRdb redid the calling of the reads with MiXCR, one entry per CDR3 protein. The repertoire holds a few hundred thousand distinct CDR3 sequences, with around 13% as singletons. Trimming removed 3 bases at V and 1 base at J, with 10 bases between. The CDR3 loop spans 14 amino acids. Germline CDR1 reads SGHDT; CDR2 reads YYEEEE. Broader study findings: Using cumulative public TCR beta family frequency, the authors identified those who carried CMV together with the relevant HLA. The ex vivo response showed dominance by HLA-C-restricted CMV-specific TCR beta clonotypes.

The sample holds a few counts of this clonotype. Its antigen is unknown. Source material: PBMCs. The sequence was collected from a human donor in good health (CMV status not recorded). Some clones in this sample may be carry-over from other donors' samples. J is TRBJ1-1 and V is TRBV5-6; D remains ambiguous. The CDR3 nucleotides are TGTGCCAGCAGCTCACCCAGGCGGAACACTGAAGCTTTCTTT. This sequence encodes CASSSPRRNTEAFF. Looking up the rest from reference TRBV5-6 and TRBJ1-1 gives the full variable domain: DAGVTQSPTHLIKTRGQQVTLRCSPKSGHDTVSWYQQALGQGPQFIFQYYEEEERQRGNFPDRFSGHQFPNYSSELNVNALLLGDSALYLCASSSPRRNTEAFFGQGTRLTVV.